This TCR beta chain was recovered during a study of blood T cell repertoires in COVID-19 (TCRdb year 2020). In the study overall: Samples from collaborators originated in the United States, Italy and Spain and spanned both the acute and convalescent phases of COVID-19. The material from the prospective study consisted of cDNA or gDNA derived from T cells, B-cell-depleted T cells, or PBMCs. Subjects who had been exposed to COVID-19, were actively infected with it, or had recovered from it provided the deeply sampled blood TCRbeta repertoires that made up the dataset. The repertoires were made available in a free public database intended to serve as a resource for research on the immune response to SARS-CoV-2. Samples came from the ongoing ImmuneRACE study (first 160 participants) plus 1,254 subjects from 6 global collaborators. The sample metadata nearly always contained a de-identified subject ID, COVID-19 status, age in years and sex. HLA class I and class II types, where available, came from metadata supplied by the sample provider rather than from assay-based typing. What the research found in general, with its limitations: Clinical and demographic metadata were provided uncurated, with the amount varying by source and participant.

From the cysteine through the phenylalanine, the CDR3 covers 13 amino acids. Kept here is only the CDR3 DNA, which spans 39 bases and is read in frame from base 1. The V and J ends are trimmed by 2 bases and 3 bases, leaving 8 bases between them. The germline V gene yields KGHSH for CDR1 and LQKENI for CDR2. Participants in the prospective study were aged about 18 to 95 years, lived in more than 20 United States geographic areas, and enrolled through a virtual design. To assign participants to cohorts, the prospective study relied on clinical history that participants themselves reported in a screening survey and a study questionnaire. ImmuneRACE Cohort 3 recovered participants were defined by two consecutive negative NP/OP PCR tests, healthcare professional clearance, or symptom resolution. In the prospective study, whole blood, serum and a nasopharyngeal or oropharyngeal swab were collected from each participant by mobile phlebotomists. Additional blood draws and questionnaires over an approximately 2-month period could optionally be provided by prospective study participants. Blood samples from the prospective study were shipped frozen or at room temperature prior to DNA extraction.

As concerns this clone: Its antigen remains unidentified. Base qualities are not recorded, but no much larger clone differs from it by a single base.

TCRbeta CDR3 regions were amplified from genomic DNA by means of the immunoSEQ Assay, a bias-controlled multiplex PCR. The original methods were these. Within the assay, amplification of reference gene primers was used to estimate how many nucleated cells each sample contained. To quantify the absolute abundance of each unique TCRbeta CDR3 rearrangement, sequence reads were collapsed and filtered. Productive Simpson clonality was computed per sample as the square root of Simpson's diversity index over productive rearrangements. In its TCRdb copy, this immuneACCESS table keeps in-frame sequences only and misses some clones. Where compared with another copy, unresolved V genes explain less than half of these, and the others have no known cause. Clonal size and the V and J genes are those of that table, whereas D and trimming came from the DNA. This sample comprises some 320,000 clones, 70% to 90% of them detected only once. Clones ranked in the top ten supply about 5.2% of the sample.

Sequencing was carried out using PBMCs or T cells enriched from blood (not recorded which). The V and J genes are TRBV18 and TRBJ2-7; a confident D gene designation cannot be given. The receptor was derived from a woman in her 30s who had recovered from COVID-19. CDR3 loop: CASSPERNYEQYF. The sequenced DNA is TGTGCCAGCTCACCAGAGAGGAACTACGAGCAGTACTTC.